One sample yielded the 25 T cell receptor beta chains listed below, sequenced in a study of blood T cell repertoires in COVID-19. Only in-frame clones appear in the TCRdb table, and some are missing; sequencing was by immunoSEQ multiplex PCR. In the table there are 200,000 to 250,000 clones, 80% to 85% of which are singletons. What was sequenced was PBMCs or T cells enriched from blood (not recorded which). Every receptor here comes from a woman in her 40s who had recovered from COVID-19.

This chain connects TRBV7-2 to TRBJ1-5, with D uncertain. The CDR3 is 13 amino acids. Germline loops: CDR1 SGHTA, CDR2 FQGNSA. The V gene lost 3 bases and the J gene lost 5 bases, with 8 bases spanning the gap. The CDR3, as DNA: TGTGCCAGCAGCTTTACCAGTTATCAGCCCCAGCATTTT. It is translated as CASSFTSYQPQHF.

The chain joins TRBV7-2 to TRBJ2-5, with TRBD1 matching 7 bases. J was trimmed by 1 base and V by 3 bases; bases with no gene match: 2. CDR1 and CDR2 (germline): SGHTA, FQGNSA. The CDR3 spans 14 residues. CDR3 nucleotides: TGTGCCAGCAGCTTCCGGGACAGCCAAGAGACCCAGTACTTC. It codes for CASSFRDSQETQYF. The entire variable domain, with the rest obtained from reference TRBV7-2 and TRBJ2-5, is as follows: GAGVSQSPSNKVTEKGKDVELRCDPISGHTALYWYRQSLGQGLEFLIYFQGNSAPDKSGLPSDRFSAERTGGSVSTLTIQRTQQEDSAVYLCASSFRDSQETQYFGPGTRLLVL.

J is TRBJ2-5 and V is TRBV11-3; 10 bases line up with TRBD1. From germline, CDR1 is SGHNT and CDR2 YENEEA. The ends lost 3 bases at V and 5 bases at J; junction bases unmatched: 3. CDR3 length: 14 amino acids. The CDR3 coding sequence is TGTGCCAGCAGCTTTGGGACAGGGGAGGAGACCCAGTACTTC. This codes for CASSFGTGEETQYF.

V is TRBV7-2 and J is TRBJ2-3; tentatively, D is TRBD2 (5 bases). Germline CDR1 SGHTA, CDR2 FQGNSA. Trimming removed 5 bases at V and 6 bases at J, with 15 bases between. The CDR3 is 14 residues long. The DNA for the CDR3 is TGTGCCAGCAGCCTAGGCCGGGATTTTGATACGCAGTATTTT. Translated: CASSLGRDFDTQYF.

This chain links TRBV29-1 with TRBJ2-7; D is unclear. The CDR3 runs to 12 residues. CDR1 is SQVTM and CDR2 is ANQGSEA in the germline V gene. V lost 6 bases to trimming and J lost 1 base, with 10 bases between them. The CDR3 loop is CSVIDSSYEQYF. CDR3 bases: TGCAGCGTCATAGACTCTTCCTACGAGCAGTACTTC.

The chain carries TRBV9 and TRBJ1-2; D is perhaps TRBD1 (6 bases). CDR3 length: 15 residues. Germline V CDR1 and CDR2: SGDLS, YYNGEE. The germline V and J ends were trimmed by 4 bases and 4 bases, with 17 bases remaining between them. CDR3 amino acids: CASSYREEAGYGYTF. The CDR3 nucleotides read TGTGCCAGCAGCTACAGGGAAGAGGCGGGCTATGGCTACACCTTC. Full variable domain (missing parts from reference TRBV9 and TRBJ1-2): DSGVTQTPKHLITATGQRVTLRCSPRSGDLSVYWYQQSLDQGLQFLIQYYNGEERAKGNILERFSAQQFPDLHSELNLSSLELGDSALYFCASSYREEAGYGYTFGSGTRLTVV.

V and J are TRBV20-1 and TRBJ2-1; possibly TRBD1 for D (6 bases). The CDR3 has 16 amino acids. Trimming took 3 bases from V and 4 from J, leaving 19 bases between them. Germline values: CDR1 DFQATT, CDR2 SNEGSKA (reference sequence). CDR3 amino acids: CSASEPTGKVYNEQFF. The CDR3 DNA sequence: TGCAGTGCTAGTGAGCCAACAGGGAAAGTTTACAATGAGCAGTTCTTC.

The gene calls are TRBV4-2 and TRBJ1-2; D might be TRBD1 (5 bases). CDR1 and CDR2 from the germline V gene are LGHNA and YNFKEQ. The V gene lost 6 bases and the J gene lost 8 bases, with 16 bases spanning the gap. The CDR3 runs to 13 residues. This CDR3 is CASSSGHDPGYTF. DNA of the CDR3: TGTGCCAGCAGTTCTGGACATGATCCCGGCTACACCTTC.

The rearrangement joins TRBV18 to TRBJ2-3; D unresolved. CDR1 is KGHSH and CDR2 is LQKENI in the germline V gene. The CDR3 sequence is 11 residues long. Trimming took off 8 bases at V and 4 bases at J, with 7 bases between the two ends. CDR3 region: CASLGADTQYF. The CDR3, as DNA: TGTGCCAGCCTAGGTGCAGATACGCAGTATTTT. The full variable domain, rest sourced from reference TRBV18 and TRBJ2-3, is NAGVMQNPRHLVRRRGQEARLRCSPMKGHSHVYWYRQLPEEGLKFMVYLQKENIIDESGMPKERFSAEFPKEGPSILRIQQVVRGDSAAYFCASLGADTQYFGPGTRLTVL.

This clone was picked up one time. The gene calls are TRBV24-1 and TRBJ1-2; D may be TRBD1 (5 bases). Germline values: CDR1 KGHDR, CDR2 SFDVKD. The V end lost 12 bases, the J end lost 2 bases, and 18 bases lay between the germline ends. The CDR3 covers 14 residues. The CDR3: CAAGRGEWNYGYTF. DNA for the CDR3: TGTGCCGCCGGACGGGGGGAATGGAACTATGGCTACACCTTC.

The chain couples TRBV29-1 to TRBJ2-1; maybe TRBD1 (7 bases). The germline V gene encodes CDR1 SQVTM and CDR2 ANQGSEA. Trimming stripped 6 bases from V and 5 bases from J, with 23 bases between. There are 16 residues in the CDR3. The CDR3 protein is CSVVAQGGVIHNEQFF. The CDR3 bases are TGCAGCGTCGTAGCGCAGGGGGGAGTAATACACAATGAGCAGTTCTTC.

V gene TRBV9 combines with J gene TRBJ2-1; 10 nucleotides match TRBD2. This CDR3 is 16 amino acids long. The germline CDR1 and CDR2 sequences are SGDLS and YYNGEE. Trimming at V came to 3 bases and at J to 1 base, leaving 4 bases not matched to a gene. CDR3 residues: CASSGSSGSSYNEQFF. Written as DNA, the CDR3 is TGTGCCAGCAGCGGCTCTAGCGGGAGTTCCTACAATGAGCAGTTCTTC.

The rearrangement uses TRBV11-2 and TRBJ1-2; D might be TRBD1 (5 bases). V dropped 5 bases and J dropped 6 bases, with 19 bases sitting between them. The CDR3 has 15 amino acids. The germline gives CDR1 SGHAT, CDR2 FQNNGV. CDR3 in DNA: TGTGCCAGCAGCGCTACTTTAGGAGGGGCTGATGGCTACACCTTC. Translation: CASSATLGGADGYTF.

The J gene is TRBJ1-5, the V gene TRBV19; no firm D call. V lost 2 bases to trimming and J lost 9 bases, with 8 bases between them. This CDR3 region has 12 residues. Germline lookup yields CDR1 LNHDA and CDR2 SQIVND (reference sequence). CDR3 in amino acids: CASSITGRPQHF. The DNA of the CDR3 is TGTGCCAGTAGTATAACTGGTCGGCCCCAGCATTTT.

V gene TRBV10-2 combines with J gene TRBJ1-6; 8 bases match TRBD1. The ends lost 7 bases at V and 5 bases at J; junction bases unmatched: 7. This CDR3 contains 15 residues. Looked up from germline, CDR1 is WSHSY and CDR2 is SAAADI. The DNA of the CDR3 is TGCGCCAGCATCGGACAGGGAATCCATAATTCACCCCTCCACTTT. It specifies CASIGQGIHNSPLHF.

The V and J genes are TRBV3-1 (or the pseudogene TRBV3-2) and TRBJ2-2, with D possibly matching TRBD2 (6 bases). Per germline, CDR1 LGHDT and CDR2 YNNKEL (reference sequence). V was shortened by 4 bases and J by 8 bases, with 17 bases between the two germline ends. CDR3 length: 15 amino acids. The CDR3 protein is CASSPLTSTRGELFF. CDR3 nucleotides: TGTGCCAGCAGCCCATTGACTAGTACCCGAGGGGAGCTGTTTTTT.

The chain is built from TRBV7-9 and TRBJ2-6; D might be TRBD1 (6 bases). The CDR3 is 17 amino acids. Germline loops: CDR1 SEHNR, CDR2 FQNEAQ (reference sequence). V was cut by 1 base and J by 0 bases, with 10 bases left in between. CDR3 DNA sequence: TGTGCCAGCAGCTTAGTGGGGGCCTACTCTGGGGCCAACGTCCTGACTTTC. Encoded protein: CASSLVGAYSGANVLTF.

The gene calls are TRBV7-8 and TRBJ1-1, with 7 positions matching TRBD1. CDR1 and CDR2 from the germline V gene are SGHVS and FQNEAQ. V lost 4 bases, J lost 5 bases, and 4 bases stayed unmatched. The length of the CDR3 is 13 residues. Here the CDR3 reads CASSSDRETEAFF. Written as DNA, the CDR3 is TGTGCCAGCAGCTCAGACAGGGAAACTGAAGCTTTCTTT.

This chain joins TRBV29-1 and TRBJ2-1; perhaps TRBD2 as D (5 bases). The germline CDR1 and CDR2 sequences are SQVTM and ANQGSEA. Trimming pared 1 base from V and 8 bases from J, leaving 9 bases between. This CDR3 is 12 amino acids long. The CDR3 bases are TGCAGCGTTGAAGTATTGCGGGATGAGCAGTTCTTC. Translation gives CSVEVLRDEQFF.

The gene calls are TRBV2 and TRBJ2-2; possibly TRBD2 for D (5 bases). Trimming took 4 bases from V and 2 from J, leaving 8 bases between them. This CDR3 contains 14 residues. Germline V gene sequence: CDR1 SNHLY, CDR2 FYNNEI. As DNA, the CDR3 is TGTGCCAGCAGTGCGGACTTTAACACCGGGGAGCTGTTTTTT. As protein: CASSADFNTGELFF.

This chain joins TRBV7-2 and TRBJ1-2, with D maybe TRBD1 (6 bases). The V gene's germline CDR1 is SGHTA and CDR2 FQGNSA. This CDR3 is 15 amino acids long. V was pared by 5 bases and J by 2 bases, with 15 bases between. This CDR3 is CASSLGKDRNYGYTF. CDR3 sequence (DNA): TGTGCCAGCAGCCTCGGTAAGGACAGAAACTATGGCTACACCTTC.

V usage is TRBV29-1 and J usage is TRBJ1-1; 7 bases map to TRBD1. CDR1 is SQVTM, CDR2 ANQGSEA, per germline. J was trimmed by 0 bases and V by 6 bases; bases with no gene match: 13. The CDR3 runs 16 residues. CDR3 loop: CSVDGIPGQLNTEAFF. CDR3 bases: TGCAGCGTAGACGGGATTCCGGGACAGCTGAACACTGAAGCTTTCTTT.

The chain couples TRBV3-1 (or the pseudogene TRBV3-2) to TRBJ1-1; 11 bases match TRBD1. CDR3 size: 16 residues. V trimming: 3 bases; J trimming: 5 bases; junction bases outside the gene matches: 8. From germline, CDR1 is LGHDT and CDR2 YNNKEL (reference sequence). In DNA, the CDR3 is TGTGCCAGCAGCCACCGGGACAGGGGGATCGGGACTGAAGCTTTCTTT. This sequence encodes CASSHRDRGIGTEAFF.

This chain connects TRBV18 to TRBJ2-1; D is unresolved. The CDR3 runs to 15 residues. Looked up from germline, CDR1 is KGHSH and CDR2 is LQKENI. Trimming shortened V by 0 bases and J by 0 bases, and 6 bases separated the two germline ends. The chain's CDR3 is CASSPPRSSYNEQFF. The CDR3 coding sequence is TGTGCCAGCTCACCACCCCGCAGCTCCTACAATGAGCAGTTCTTC.

The chain recombines TRBV5-6 with TRBJ2-5; perhaps TRBD1 as D (6 bases). Trimming stripped 3 bases from V and 1 base from J, with 10 bases between. Germline lookup yields CDR1 SGHDT and CDR2 YYEEEE. The CDR3 contains 14 residues. CDR3 sequence (DNA): TGTGCCAGCAGCTCCCAGGGGACCCAAGAGACCCAGTACTTC. Translating gives CASSSQGTQETQYF.